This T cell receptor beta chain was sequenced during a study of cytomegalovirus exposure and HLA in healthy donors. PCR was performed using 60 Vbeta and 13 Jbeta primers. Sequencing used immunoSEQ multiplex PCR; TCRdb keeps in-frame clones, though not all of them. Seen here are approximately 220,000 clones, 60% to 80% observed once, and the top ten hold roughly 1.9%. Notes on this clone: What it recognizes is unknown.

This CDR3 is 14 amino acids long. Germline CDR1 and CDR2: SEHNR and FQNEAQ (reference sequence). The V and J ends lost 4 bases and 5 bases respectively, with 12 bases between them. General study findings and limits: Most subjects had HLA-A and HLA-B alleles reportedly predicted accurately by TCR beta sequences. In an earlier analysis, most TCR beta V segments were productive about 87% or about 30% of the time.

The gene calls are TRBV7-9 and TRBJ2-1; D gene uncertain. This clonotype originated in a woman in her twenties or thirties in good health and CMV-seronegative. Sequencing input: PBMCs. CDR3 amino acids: CASSSQDSHNEQFF. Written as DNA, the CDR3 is TGTGCCAGCAGCTCGCAGGATTCCCACAATGAGCAGTTCTTC.